This T cell receptor beta chain is from a study of blood T cell repertoires in COVID-19. Study background: Sources were T cells, B-cell-depleted T cells, or PBMCs; the material itself was cDNA or gDNA.

This clone was observed once. Source study methods: Amplifying reference gene primers gave estimates of nucleated cell counts. TCRdb's table, derived via immunoSEQ multiplex PCR, lists solely in-frame clones and lacks some. For V, J and clone size, that table is used; D and trimming come from the DNA. Of roughly 170,000 clones in the sample, around nine tenths were seen once. CDR3 length: 13 amino acids. V was cut by 3 bases and J by 2 bases, with 10 bases left in between. Per germline, CDR1 GTSNPN and CDR2 SVGIG (reference sequence). The sample taken for sequencing was peripheral blood. This TCR was sampled from a man between 40 and 49 years old with active or convalescent COVID-19. V gene TRBV30 combines with J gene TRBJ1-1; D unresolved. CDR3 nucleotides: TGTGCCTGGAGCCGTTATACTAACACTGAAGCTTTCTTT. Translating gives CAWSRYTNTEAFF.